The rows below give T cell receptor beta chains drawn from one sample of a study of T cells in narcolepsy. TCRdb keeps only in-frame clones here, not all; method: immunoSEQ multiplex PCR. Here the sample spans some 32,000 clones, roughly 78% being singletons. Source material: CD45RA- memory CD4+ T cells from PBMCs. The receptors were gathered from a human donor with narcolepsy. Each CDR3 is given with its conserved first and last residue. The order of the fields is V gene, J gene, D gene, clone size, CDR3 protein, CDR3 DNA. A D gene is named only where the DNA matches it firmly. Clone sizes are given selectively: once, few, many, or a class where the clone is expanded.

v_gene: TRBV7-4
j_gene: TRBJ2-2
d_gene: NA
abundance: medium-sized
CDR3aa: CASSPPDTGELFF
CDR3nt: TGTGCCAGCAGTCCCCCGGACACCGGGGAGCTGTTTTTT

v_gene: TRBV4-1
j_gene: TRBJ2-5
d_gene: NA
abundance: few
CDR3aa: CASSPSFERETQYF
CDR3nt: TGCGCCAGCAGCCCGTCCTTTGAGCGAGAGACCCAGTACTTC

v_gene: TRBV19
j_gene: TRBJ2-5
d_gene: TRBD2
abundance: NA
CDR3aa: CASSDVAGGRETQYF
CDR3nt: TGTGCCAGTAGCGACGTAGCGGGGGGTAGGGAGACCCAGTACTTC

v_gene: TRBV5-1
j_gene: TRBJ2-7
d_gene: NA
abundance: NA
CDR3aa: CASSLGQGGYEQYF
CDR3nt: TGCGCCAGCAGCTTGGGGCAGGGAGGCTACGAGCAGTACTTC

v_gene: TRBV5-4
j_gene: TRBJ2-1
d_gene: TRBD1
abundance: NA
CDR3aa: CASSSGQGSRYNEQFF
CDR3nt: TGTGCCAGCAGCTCGGGACAGGGGAGTAGATACAATGAGCAGTTCTTC

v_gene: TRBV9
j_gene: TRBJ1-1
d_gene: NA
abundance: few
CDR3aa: CASSLTGLPEAFF
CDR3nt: TGTGCCAGCAGCCTCACAGGGCTTCCTGAAGCTTTCTTT

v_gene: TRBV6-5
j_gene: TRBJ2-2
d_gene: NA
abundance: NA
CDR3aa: CASLAEGELFF
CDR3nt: TGTGCCAGCCTAGCCGAAGGGGAGCTGTTTTTT

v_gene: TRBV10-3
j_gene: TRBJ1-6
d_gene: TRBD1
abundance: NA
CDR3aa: CAINLRDRENSPLHF
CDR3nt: TGTGCCATCAATCTCCGGGACAGGGAAAATTCACCCCTCCACTTT

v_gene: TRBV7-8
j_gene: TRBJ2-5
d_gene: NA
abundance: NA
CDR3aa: CASSLAQETQYF
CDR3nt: TGTGCCAGCAGCTTAGCACAAGAGACCCAGTACTTC

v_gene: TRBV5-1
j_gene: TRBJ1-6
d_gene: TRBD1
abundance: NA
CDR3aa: CASSRSRTGGDSPLHF
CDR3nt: TGCGCCAGCAGCCGCTCCCGGACAGGGGGCGATTCACCCCTCCACTTT